This entry describes one T cell receptor (beta chain). Antigen unknown. TCRdb reassembled clones from the PCR reads with MiXCR. Here the sample spans over 55,000 clones, more than 25% being singletons. Nobody among the patients had been given any treatment before thyroid surgery. The data derive from a study of metastatic and nonmetastatic thyroid tumors. The V segment lost 4 bases and the J segment 1 base; nucleotides outside the gene matches: 6. The CDR3 runs 16 residues. Germline V lookup: CDR1 LNHDA, CDR2 SQIVND (reference sequence). The study's findings and limits: Reported TCR beta diversity, measured in blood and tumor, was significantly higher for malignant thyroid tumors than for benign nodules.

The specimen sequenced was blood. The clonotype comes from a female donor with papillary thyroid cancer or a benign thyroid nodule (not recorded which). Some clones in this sample may be carry-over from other donors' samples. The rearrangement uses TRBV19 and TRBJ2-7, with 11 positions matching TRBD2. The chain's CDR3 is CASSTRLAGPSYEQYF. CDR3 bases: TGTGCCAGTAGTACACGACTAGCGGGACCGTCCTACGAGCAGTACTTC.